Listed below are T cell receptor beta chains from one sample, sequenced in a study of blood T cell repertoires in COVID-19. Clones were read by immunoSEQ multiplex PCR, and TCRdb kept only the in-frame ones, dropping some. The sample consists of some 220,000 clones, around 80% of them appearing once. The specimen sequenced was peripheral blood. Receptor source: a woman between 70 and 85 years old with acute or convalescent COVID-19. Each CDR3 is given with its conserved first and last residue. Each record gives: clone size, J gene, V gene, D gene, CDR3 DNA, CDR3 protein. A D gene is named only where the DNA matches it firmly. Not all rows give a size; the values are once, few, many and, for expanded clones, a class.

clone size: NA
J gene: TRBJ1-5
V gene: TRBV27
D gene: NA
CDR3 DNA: TGTGCCAGCAGTTCCGGGAAGAGATTTTACAATCAGCCCCAGCATTTT
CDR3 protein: CASSSGKRFYNQPQHF

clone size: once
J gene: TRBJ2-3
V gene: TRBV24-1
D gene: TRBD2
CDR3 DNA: TGTGCCACCAGAACTAGCGGCGGGGGCACAGATACGCAGTATTTT
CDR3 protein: CATRTSGGGTDTQYF

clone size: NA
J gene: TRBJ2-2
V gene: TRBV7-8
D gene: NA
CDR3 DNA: TGTGCCAGCAGCTTAGTTCGTCCCGGGGAGCTGTTTTTT
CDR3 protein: CASSLVRPGELFF

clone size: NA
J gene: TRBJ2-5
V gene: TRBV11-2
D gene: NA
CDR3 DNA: TGTGCCAGCAGCGGGGGACAACTTCCCCCGGAGACCCAGTACTTC
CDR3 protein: CASSGGQLPPETQYF

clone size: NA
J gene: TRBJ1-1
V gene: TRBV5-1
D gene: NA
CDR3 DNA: TGCGCCAGCAGCCTAACCCAGGGTACCACTGAAGCTTTCTTT
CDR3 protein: CASSLTQGTTEAFF

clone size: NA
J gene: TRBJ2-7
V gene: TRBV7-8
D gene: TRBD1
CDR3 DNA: TGTGCCAGCAGCTTAGCGCTTCAGGGGGCTGACGAGCAGTACTTC
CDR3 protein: CASSLALQGADEQYF

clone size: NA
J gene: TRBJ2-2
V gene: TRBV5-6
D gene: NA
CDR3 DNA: TGTGCCAGCAGCTCTGCGGACAGAAACACCGGGGAGCTGTTTTTT
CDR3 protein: CASSSADRNTGELFF

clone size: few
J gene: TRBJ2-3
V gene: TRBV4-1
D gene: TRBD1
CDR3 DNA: TGCGCCAGCAGCCAAGATCCCGAGCAGGGGGCTGCAGATACGCAGTATTTT
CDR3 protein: CASSQDPEQGAADTQYF

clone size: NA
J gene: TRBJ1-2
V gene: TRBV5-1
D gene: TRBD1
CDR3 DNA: TGCGCCAGCAGCTTGGGCGGGACAGGGGAATATGGCTACACCTTC
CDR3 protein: CASSLGGTGEYGYTF

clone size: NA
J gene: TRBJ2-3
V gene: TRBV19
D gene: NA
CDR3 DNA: TGTGCCAGTAAGCGAGATACGCAGTATTTT
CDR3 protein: CASKRDTQYF

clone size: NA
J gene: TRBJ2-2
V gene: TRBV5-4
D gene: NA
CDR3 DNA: TGTGCCAGCAGCTTGCCAGGGATCCACACCGGGGAGCTGTTTTTT
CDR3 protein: CASSLPGIHTGELFF

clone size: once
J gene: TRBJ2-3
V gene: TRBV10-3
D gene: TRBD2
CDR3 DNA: TGTGCCATCAGTGATGGTGGGCGGGGGGGCTCCCCCACAGATACGCAGTATTTT
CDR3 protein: CAISDGGRGGSPTDTQYF

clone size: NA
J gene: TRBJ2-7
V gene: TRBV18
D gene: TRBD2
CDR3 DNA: TGTGCCAGCTCACCGTCAGCGGGGGGAGCCTACGAGCAGTACTTC
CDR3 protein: CASSPSAGGAYEQYF

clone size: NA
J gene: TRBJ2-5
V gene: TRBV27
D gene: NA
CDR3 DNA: TGTGCCAGCAGTTTTTTAGGCAGGAAAGAGACCCAGTACTTC
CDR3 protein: CASSFLGRKETQYF

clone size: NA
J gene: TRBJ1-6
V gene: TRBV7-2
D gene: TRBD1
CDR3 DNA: TGTGCCAGCAGCTCCTTCGGACAGGGCAATTCACCCCTCCACTTT
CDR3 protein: CASSSFGQGNSPLHF

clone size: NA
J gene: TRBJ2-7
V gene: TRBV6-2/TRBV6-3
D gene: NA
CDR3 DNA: TGTGCCAGCAGCCAACACATCCCGATCTACGAGCAGTACTTC
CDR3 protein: CASSQHIPIYEQYF

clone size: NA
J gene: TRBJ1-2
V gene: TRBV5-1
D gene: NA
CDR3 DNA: TGCGCCAGCAGCAGTGATCGCTTTGGAGCGAGCGTATATGGCTACACCTTC
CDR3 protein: CASSSDRFGASVYGYTF

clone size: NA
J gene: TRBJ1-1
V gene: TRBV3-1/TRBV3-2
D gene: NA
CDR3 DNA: TGTGCCAGCAGCCTAACCGACAGAAGAAACACTGAAGCTTTCTTT
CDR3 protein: CASSLTDRRNTEAFF

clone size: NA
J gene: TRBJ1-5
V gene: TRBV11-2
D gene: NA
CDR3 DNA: TGTGCCAGCAGCTTAGCTGGGGCGGATCAGCCCCAGCATTTT
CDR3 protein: CASSLAGADQPQHF

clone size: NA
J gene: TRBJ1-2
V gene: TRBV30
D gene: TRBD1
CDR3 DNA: TGTGCCTGGAGTGCCACACAGGGGAATGGCTACACCTTC
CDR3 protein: CAWSATQGNGYTF

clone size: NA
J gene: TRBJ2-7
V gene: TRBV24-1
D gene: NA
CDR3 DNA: TGTGCCACCAGTGAAGCAGGGGCTAAGTCCTACGAGCAGTACTTC
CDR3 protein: CATSEAGAKSYEQYF

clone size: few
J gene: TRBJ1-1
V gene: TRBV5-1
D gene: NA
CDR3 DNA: TGCGCCAGCAGCTTGACGGGTTTGAACACTGAAGCTTTCTTT
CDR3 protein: CASSLTGLNTEAFF

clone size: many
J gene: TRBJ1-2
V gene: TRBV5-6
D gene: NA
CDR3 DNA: TGTGCCAGCAGCTCGGACACCGGTGGACACTATGGCTACACCTTC
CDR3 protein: CASSSDTGGHYGYTF

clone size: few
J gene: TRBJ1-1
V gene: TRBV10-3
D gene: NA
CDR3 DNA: TGTGCCATCGGAGCGGGGGGAGGCACTGAAGCTTTCTTT
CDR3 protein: CAIGAGGGTEAFF

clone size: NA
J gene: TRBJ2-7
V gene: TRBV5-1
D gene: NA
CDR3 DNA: TGCGCCAGCAGCCCCACGGGGGGCACCTACGAGCAGTACTTC
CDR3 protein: CASSPTGGTYEQYF

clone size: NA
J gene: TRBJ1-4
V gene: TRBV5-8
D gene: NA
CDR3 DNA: TGTGCCAGCAGGTCACGGTTTAATGAAAAACTGTTTTTT
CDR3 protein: CASRSRFNEKLFF

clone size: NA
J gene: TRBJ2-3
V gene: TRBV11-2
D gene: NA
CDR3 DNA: TGTGCCAGCAGCTTAGAGCGGGGTACAGATACGCAGTATTTT
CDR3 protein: CASSLERGTDTQYF

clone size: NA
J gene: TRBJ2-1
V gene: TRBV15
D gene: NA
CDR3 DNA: TGTGCCACCAGCGTGAACGCGGTCCCCAATGAGCAGTTCTTC
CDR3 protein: CATSVNAVPNEQFF